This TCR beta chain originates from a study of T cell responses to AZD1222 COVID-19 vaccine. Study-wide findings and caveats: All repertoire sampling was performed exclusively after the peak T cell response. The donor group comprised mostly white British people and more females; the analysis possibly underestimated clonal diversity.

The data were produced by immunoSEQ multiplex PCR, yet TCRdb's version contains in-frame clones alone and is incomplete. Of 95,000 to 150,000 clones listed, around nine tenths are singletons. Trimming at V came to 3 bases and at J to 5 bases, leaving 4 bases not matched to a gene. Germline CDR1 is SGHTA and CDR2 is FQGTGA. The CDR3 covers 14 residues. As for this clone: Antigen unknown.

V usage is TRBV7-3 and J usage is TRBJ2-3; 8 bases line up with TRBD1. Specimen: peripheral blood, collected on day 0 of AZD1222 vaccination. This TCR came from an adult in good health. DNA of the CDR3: TGTGCCAGCAGCTTTGGACAGGGTAAAGATACGCAGTATTTT. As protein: CASSFGQGKDTQYF.